This TCR beta chain came from a study of blood T cell repertoires in COVID-19. The overall study: Acute and convalescent COVID-19 samples came from the United States, Italy and Spain. T cells, B-cell-depleted T cells, or PBMCs provided the cDNA or gDNA that served as material.

While infection was still active, Seattle patients were enrolled and then followed longitudinally. V lost 10 bases and J lost 4, with 19 bases in between. Germline-derived CDR1 and CDR2 are MNHEY and SVGAGI. The CDR3 totals 14 residues. In the original analysis: Nucleated cell number was recorded as an estimate derived from reference gene primer amplification. Using immunoSEQ multiplex PCR, the repertoire was profiled, and TCRdb retains in-frame clones only, with some absent. The V and J calls and the clone size are those of that table, but D and trimming were determined from the DNA. The data show about 130,000 clones, more than 75% seen once.

Sequencing was performed on peripheral blood. This TCR derives from a man between 60 and 75 years old with COVID-19, enrolled during active disease. The chain has TRBV6-5 and TRBJ1-1, with D maybe TRBD1 (6 bases). The CDR3 nucleotides read TGTGCCACCTCAAGAAAGGGGGTGGTCACTGAAGCTTTCTTT. Its translation: CATSRKGVVTEAFF.